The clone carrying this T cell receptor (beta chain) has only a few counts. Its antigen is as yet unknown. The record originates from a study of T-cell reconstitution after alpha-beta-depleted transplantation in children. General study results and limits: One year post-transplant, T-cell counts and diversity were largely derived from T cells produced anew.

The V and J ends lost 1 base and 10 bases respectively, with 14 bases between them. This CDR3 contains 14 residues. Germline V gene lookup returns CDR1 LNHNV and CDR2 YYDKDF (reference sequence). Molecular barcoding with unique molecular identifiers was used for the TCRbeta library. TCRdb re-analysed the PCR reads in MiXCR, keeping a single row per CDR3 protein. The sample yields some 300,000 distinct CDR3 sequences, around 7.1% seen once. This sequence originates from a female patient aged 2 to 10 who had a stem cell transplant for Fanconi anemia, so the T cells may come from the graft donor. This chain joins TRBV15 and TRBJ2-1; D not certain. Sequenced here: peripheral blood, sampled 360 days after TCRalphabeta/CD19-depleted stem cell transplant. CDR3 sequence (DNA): TGTGCCACCAGCAGAGCCCCCAGGATACAGGAGCAGTTCTTC. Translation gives CATSRAPRIQEQFF.